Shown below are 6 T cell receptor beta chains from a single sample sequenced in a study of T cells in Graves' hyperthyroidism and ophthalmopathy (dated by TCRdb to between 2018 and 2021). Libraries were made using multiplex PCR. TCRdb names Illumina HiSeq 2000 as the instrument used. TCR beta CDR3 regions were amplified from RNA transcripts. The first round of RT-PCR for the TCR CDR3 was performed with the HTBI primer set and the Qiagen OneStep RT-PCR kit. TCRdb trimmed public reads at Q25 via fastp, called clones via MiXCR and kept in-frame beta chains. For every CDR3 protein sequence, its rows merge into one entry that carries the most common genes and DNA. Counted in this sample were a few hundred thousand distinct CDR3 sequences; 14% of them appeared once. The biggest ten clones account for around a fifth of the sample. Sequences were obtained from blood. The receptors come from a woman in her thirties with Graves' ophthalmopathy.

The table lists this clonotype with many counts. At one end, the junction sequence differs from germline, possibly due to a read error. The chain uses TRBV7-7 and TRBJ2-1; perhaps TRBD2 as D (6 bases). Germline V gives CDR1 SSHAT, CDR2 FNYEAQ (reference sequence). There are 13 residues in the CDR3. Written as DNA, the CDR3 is TGTGCTAGCAGCTTAGCGCTACGGGGGGAGCAGTTCTTC. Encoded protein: CASSLALRGEQFF.

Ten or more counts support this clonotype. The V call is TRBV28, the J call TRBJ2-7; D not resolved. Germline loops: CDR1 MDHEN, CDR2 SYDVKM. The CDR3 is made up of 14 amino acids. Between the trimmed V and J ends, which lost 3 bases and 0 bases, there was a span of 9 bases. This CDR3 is CASSLYRTSYEQYF. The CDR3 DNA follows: TGTGCCAGCAGTTTGTACAGAACCTCCTACGAGCAGTACTTC. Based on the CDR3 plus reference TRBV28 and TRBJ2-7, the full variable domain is DVKVTQSSRYLVKRTGEKVFLECVQDMDHENMFWYRQDPGLGLRLIYFSYDVKMKEKGDIPEGYSVSREKKERFSLILESASTNQTSMYLCASSLYRTSYEQYFGPGTRLTVT.

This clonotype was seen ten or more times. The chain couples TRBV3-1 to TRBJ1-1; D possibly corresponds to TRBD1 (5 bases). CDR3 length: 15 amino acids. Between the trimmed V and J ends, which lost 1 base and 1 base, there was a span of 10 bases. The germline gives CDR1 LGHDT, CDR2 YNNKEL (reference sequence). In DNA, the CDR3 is TGTGCCAGCAGCCAAGGGACAATGGCGAACACTGAAGCTTTCTTT. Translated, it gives CASSQGTMANTEAFF. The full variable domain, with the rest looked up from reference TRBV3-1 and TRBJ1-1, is DTAVSQTPKYLVTQMGNDKSIKCEQNLGHDTMYWYKQDSKKFLKIMFSYNNKELIINETVPNRFSPKSPDKAHLNLHINSLELGDSAVYFCASSQGTMANTEAFFGQGTRLTVV.

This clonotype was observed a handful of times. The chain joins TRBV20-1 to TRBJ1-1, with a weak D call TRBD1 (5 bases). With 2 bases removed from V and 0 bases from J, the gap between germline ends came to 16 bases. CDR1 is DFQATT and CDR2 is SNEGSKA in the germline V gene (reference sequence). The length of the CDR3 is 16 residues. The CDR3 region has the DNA TGCAGTGCTAGAACCCCCAGGGACGGTATGAACACTGAAGCTTTCTTT. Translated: CSARTPRDGMNTEAFF.

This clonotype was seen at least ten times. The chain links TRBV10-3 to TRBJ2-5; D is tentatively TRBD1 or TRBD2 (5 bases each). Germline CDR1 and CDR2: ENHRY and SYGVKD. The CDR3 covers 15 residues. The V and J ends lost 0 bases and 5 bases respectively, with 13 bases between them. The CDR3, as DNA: TGTGCCATCAGTGAGTCGTCGGGGCATGGGGAGACCCAGTACTTC. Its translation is CAISESSGHGETQYF.

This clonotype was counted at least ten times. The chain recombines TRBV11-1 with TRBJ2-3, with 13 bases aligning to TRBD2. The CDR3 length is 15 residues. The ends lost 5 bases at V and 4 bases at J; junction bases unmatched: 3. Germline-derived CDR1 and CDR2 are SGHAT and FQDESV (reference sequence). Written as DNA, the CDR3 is TGTGCCAGCAGCCGGACTAGCGGGGGCTCAGATACGCAGTATTTT. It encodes CASSRTSGGSDTQYF.